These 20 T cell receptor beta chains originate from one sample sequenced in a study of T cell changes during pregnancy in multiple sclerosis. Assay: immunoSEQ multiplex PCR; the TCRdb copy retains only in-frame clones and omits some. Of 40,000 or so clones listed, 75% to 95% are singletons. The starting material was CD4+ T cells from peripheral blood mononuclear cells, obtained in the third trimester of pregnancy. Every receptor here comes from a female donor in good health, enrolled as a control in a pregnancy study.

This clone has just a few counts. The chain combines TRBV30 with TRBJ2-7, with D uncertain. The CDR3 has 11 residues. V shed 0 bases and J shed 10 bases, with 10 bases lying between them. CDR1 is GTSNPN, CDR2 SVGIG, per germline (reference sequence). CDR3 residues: CAWSVHGLQYF. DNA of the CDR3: TGTGCCTGGAGTGTACATGGTCTCCAGTACTTC.

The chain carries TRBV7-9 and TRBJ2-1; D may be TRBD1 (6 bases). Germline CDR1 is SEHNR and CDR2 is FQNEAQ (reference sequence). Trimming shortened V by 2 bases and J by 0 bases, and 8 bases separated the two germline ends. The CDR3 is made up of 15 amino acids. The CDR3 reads CASSLRGSSYNEQFF. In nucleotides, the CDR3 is TGTGCCAGCAGCTTAAGGGGGAGCTCCTACAATGAGCAGTTCTTC.

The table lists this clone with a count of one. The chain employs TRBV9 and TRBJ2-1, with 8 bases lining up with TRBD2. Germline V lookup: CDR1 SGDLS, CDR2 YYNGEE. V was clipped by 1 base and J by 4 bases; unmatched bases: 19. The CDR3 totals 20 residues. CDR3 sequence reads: CASSVSPRSGSGVLYNEQFF. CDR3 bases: TGTGCCAGCAGCGTATCCCCCCGGAGCGGTAGCGGGGTTTTATACAATGAGCAGTTCTTC. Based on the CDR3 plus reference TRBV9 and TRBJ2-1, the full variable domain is DSGVTQTPKHLITATGQRVTLRCSPRSGDLSVYWYQQSLDQGLQFLIQYYNGEERAKGNILERFSAQQFPDLHSELNLSSLELGDSALYFCASSVSPRSGSGVLYNEQFFGPGTRLTVL.

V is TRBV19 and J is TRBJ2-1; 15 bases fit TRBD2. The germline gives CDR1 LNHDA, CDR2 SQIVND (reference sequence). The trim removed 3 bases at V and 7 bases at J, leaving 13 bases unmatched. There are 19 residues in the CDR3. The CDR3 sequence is CASSIDRTSGRAGGNEQFF. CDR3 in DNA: TGTGCCAGTAGTATCGACCGGACTAGCGGGAGGGCCGGGGGTAATGAGCAGTTCTTC.

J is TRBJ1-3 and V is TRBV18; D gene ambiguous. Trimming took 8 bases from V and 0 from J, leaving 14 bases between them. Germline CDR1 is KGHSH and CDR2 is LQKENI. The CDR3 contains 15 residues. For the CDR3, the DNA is TGTGCCAGCACAACCGAGGTCACCTCTGGAAACACCATATATTTT. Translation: CASTTEVTSGNTIYF.

This CDR3 reads CASSLALGGEETQYF. CDR3 in DNA: TGTGCCAGCAGCTTAGCGCTCGGGGGGGAAGAGACCCAGTACTTC. V usage is TRBV7-9 and J usage is TRBJ2-5; TRBD2 aligns across 8 bases. Trimming cost V 0 bases and J 3 bases; bases outside gene matches: 3. CDR1 is SEHNR and CDR2 is FQNEAQ in the germline V gene (reference sequence). The CDR3 has 15 amino acids.

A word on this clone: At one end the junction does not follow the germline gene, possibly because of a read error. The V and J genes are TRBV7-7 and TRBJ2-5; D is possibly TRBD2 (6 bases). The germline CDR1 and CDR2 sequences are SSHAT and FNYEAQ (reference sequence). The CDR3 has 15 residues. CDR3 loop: CASSLGGGARETQYF. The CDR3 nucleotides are TGTGCTAGCAGCTTAGGAGGCGGGGCCAGAGAGACCCAGTACTTC.

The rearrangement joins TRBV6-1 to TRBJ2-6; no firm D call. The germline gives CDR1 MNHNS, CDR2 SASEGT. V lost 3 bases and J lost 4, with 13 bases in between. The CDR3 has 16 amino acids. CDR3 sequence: CASSEGRSRGANVLTF. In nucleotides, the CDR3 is TGTGCCAGCAGTGAGGGCCGCAGTAGGGGGGCCAACGTCCTGACTTTC.

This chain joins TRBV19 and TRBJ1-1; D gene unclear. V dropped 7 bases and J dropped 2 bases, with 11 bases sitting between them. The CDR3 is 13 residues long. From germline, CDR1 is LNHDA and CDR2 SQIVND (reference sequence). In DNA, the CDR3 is TGTGCCAGTAACGGGGTCATCAACACTGAAGCTTTCTTT. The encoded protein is CASNGVINTEAFF.

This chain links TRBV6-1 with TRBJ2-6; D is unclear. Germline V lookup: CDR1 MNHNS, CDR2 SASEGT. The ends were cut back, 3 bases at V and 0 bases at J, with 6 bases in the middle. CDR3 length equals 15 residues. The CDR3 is CASSDIRSGANVLTF. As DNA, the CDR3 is TGTGCCAGCAGTGATATTCGCTCTGGGGCCAACGTCCTGACTTTC.

The CDR3 region has the DNA TGTGCCAGCAGTGAAGCGCCAGTCTATGGCTACACCTTC. It is translated as CASSEAPVYGYTF. V is TRBV6-1 and J is TRBJ1-2; D remains ambiguous. CDR3 length equals 13 residues. Germline V gene sequence: CDR1 MNHNS, CDR2 SASEGT. V lost 0 bases and J lost 4, with 6 bases in between.

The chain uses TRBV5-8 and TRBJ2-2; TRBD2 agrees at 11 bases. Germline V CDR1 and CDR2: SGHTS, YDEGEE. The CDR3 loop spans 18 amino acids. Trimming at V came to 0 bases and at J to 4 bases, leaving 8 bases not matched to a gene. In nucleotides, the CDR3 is TGTGCCAGCAGCTTGGGTCTAGCGGGAGGCGGTCGCACCGGGGAGCTGTTTTTT. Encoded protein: CASSLGLAGGGRTGELFF.

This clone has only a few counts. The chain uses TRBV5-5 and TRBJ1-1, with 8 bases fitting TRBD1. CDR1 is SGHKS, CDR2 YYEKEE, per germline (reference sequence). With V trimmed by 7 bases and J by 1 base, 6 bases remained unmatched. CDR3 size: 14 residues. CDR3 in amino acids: CASATGTGNTEAFF. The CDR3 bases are TGTGCCAGCGCCACCGGGACAGGGAACACTGAAGCTTTCTTT.

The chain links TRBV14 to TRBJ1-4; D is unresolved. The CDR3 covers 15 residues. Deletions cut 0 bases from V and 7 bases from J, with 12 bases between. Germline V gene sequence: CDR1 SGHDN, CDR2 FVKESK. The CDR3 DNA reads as TGTGCCAGCAGCCAAGATCCAGGTGTTGGTGAAAAACTGTTTTTT. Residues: CASSQDPGVGEKLFF.

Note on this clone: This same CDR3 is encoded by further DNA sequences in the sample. The CDR3: CAWSNRMGITPLHF. The CDR3 DNA follows: TGTGCCTGGAGTAACAGAATGGGTATAACACCCCTCCACTTT. The chain joins TRBV30 to TRBJ1-6; D unclear. The CDR3 loop spans 14 amino acids. CDR1 is GTSNPN and CDR2 is SVGIG in the germline V gene (reference sequence). Trimming shortened V by 2 bases and J by 11 bases, and 16 bases separated the two germline ends.

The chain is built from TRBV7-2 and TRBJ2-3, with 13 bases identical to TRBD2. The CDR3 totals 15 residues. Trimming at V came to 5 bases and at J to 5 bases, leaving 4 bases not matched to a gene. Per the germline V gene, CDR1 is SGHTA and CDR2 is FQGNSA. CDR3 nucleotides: TGTGCCAGCAGCACTAGCGGGAGGGCCCAAGATACGCAGTATTTT. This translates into CASSTSGRAQDTQYF.

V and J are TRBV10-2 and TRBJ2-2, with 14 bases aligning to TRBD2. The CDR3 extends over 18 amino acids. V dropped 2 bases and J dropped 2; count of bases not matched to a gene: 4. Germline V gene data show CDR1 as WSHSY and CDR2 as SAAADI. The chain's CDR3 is CASSELGLAGANTGELFF. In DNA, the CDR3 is TGCGCCAGCAGTGAGCTGGGACTAGCGGGGGCTAACACCGGGGAGCTGTTTTTT.

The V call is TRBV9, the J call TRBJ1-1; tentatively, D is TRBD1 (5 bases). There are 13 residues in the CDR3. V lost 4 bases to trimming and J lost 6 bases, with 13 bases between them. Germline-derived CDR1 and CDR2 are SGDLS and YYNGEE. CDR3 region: CASSKSTASEAFF. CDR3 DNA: TGTGCCAGCAGCAAGTCGACAGCCTCTGAAGCTTTCTTT.

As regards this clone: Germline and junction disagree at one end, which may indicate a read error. The CDR3 is CASSLGLAGTGGELIF. For the CDR3, the DNA is TGTGCCAGCAGCTTAGGACTAGCGGGAACGGGCGGGGAGCTGATTTTT. The chain joins TRBV7-6 to TRBJ2-2; 11 bases align to TRBD2. The germline CDR1 and CDR2 sequences are SGHVS and FNYEAQ. The CDR3 is made up of 16 amino acids.

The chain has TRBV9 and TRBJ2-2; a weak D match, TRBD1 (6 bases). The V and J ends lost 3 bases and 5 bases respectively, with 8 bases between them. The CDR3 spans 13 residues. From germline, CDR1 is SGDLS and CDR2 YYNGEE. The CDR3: CASSGQGTGELFF. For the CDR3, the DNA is TGTGCCAGCAGCGGTCAGGGGACCGGGGAGCTGTTTTTT.